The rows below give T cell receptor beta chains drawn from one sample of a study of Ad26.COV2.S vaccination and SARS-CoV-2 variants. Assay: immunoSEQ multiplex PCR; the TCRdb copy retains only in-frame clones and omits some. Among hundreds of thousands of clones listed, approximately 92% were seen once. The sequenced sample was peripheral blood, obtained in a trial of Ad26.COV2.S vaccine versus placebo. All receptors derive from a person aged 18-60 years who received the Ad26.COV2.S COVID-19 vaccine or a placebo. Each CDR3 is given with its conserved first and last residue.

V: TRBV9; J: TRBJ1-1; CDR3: CASSGGQGGLPDTEAFF
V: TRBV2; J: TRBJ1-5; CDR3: CASSFSTNSNQPQHF
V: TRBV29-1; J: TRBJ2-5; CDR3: CSVEGAGTWTSGHPIQETQYF
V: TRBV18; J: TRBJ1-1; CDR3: CASSGNGATGNTEAFF
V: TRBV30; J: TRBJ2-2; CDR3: CAWSVTMAPTGELFF
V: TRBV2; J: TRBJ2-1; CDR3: CASSFLSGSRGNEQFF
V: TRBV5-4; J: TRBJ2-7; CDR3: CASSLGGTNYEQYF
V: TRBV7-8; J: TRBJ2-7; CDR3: CASSLAGASGGYEQYF
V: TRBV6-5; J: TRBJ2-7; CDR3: CASRDTSYEQYF
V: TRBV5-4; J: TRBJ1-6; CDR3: CASNRGPRDNSPLHF
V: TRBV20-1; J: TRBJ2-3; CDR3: CSASYGGTSGSEDTQYF
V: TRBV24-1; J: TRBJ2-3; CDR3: CATSGTGGNTDTQYF
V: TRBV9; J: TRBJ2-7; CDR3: CASSSSAGGNEQYF
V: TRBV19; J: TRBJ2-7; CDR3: CASSMRGGARNYEQYF
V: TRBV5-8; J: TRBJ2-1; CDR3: CASSYSGRGYNEQFF
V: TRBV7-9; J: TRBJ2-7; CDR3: CASSQPVSHSYEQYF
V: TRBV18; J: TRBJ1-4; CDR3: CASSPPGHREKLFF
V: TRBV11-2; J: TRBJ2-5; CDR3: CASTGSGGGETQYF
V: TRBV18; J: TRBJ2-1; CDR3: CASSRSGGVGGNNEQFF
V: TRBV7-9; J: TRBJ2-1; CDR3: CASTNGGTDEQFF
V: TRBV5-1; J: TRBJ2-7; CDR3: CASSFQGALEQYF
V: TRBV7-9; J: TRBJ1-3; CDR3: CASSLQPGGPGNTIYF
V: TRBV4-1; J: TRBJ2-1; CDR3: CASSQGRDRNYNEQFF
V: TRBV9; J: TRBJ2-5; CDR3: CASSAGTQETQYF
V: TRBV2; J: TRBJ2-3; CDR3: CASSGRDRYTDTQYF
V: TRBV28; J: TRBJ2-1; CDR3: CASSLLAGPYNEQFF
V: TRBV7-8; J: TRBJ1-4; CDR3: CASSRTTGTPKSANEKLFF
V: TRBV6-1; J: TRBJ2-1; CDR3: CASSESSGVYNEQFF
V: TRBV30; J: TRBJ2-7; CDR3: CAWSVKEQGRYEQYF
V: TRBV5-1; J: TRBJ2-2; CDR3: CASTPAPSGRAWGTGELFF
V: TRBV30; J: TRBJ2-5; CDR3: CAWSRWKETQYF
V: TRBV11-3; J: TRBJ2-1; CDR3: CASSLSSGRYNEQFF
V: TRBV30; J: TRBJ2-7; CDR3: CAWSAWYAEQYF
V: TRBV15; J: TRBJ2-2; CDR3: CATMTDITGELFF
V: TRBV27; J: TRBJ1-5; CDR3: CASSLRGGGQPQHF
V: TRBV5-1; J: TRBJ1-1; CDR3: CASTLAAVGTEAFF
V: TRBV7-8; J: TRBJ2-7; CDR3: CASSKPTITGTGTPYEQYF